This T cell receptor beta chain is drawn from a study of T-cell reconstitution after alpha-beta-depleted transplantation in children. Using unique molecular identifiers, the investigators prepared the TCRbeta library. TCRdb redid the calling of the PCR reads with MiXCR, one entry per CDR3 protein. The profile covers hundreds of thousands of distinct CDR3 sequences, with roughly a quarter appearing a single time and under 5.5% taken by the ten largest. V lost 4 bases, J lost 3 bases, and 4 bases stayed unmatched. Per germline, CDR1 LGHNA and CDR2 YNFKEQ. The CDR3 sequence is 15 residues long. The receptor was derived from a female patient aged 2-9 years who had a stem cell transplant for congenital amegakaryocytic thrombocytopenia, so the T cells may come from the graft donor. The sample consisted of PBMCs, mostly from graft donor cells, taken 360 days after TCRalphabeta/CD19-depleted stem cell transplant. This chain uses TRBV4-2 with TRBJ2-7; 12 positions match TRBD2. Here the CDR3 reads CASSLLAGGGYEQYF. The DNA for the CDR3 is TGTGCCAGCAGCCTCCTAGCGGGAGGGGGCTACGAGCAGTACTTC.